The 14 T cell receptor beta chains presented below share a single source sample, sequenced in a study of cytomegalovirus exposure and HLA in healthy donors. A multiplex PCR was run with 60 Vbeta primers and 13 Jbeta primers. Method: immunoSEQ multiplex PCR; TCRdb's copy keeps in-frame clones and lacks some. The sample contains approximately 110,000 clones, about 78% of which appear only once. The sample consisted of PBMCs. The source is a woman aged 40 to 50 in good health and CMV-seropositive.

The chain joins TRBV29-1 to TRBJ2-1; D might be TRBD2 (5 bases). This CDR3 is 14 amino acids long. In germline, CDR1 is SQVTM, CDR2 ANQGSEA. Trimming removed 6 bases at V and 4 bases at J, with 16 bases between. CDR3 in amino acids: CSVERGSGYNEQFF. DNA of the CDR3: TGCAGCGTCGAACGGGGTTCCGGATACAATGAGCAGTTCTTC.

The table lists this clone with a few counts. The V and J genes are TRBV6-6 and TRBJ2-1, with D unresolved. The V end lost 6 bases, the J end lost 7 bases, and 13 bases lay between the germline ends. The length of the CDR3 is 13 residues. Looked up from germline, CDR1 is MNHNY and CDR2 is SVGAGI (reference sequence). CDR3 in amino acids: CASSTWQKNEQFF. The DNA for the CDR3 is TGTGCCAGCAGCACGTGGCAAAAGAATGAGCAGTTCTTC.

The chain combines TRBV7-2 with TRBJ1-1, with TRBD1 matching over 10 bases. CDR1 is SGHTA, CDR2 FQGNSA, per germline. This CDR3 is built from 14 residues. The V and J ends lost 8 bases and 5 bases, in that order; junction bases with no gene match: 8. DNA for the CDR3: TGTGCCAGCCTGGGGGGACAGGGGTTTACTGAAGCTTTCTTT. It encodes CASLGGQGFTEAFF.

This CDR3 is CASSQQINEKLFF. In DNA, the CDR3 is TGCGCCAGCAGCCAGCAGATTAATGAAAAACTGTTTTTT. The chain joins TRBV4-3 to TRBJ1-4; no definite D call. Trimming removed 3 bases from V and 4 bases from J, with 6 bases in between. Looked up from germline, CDR1 is LGHNA and CDR2 is YSLEER. This CDR3 spans 13 amino acids.

The chain combines TRBV4-1 with TRBJ1-1, with a possible D match to TRBD1 (6 bases). This CDR3 contains 16 residues. V lost 1 base to trimming and J lost 4 bases, with 16 bases between them. Germline-derived CDR1 and CDR2 are MGHRA and YSYEKL. The CDR3 nucleotides are TGCGCCAGCAGCCAAGTCCTACAGGGCGAAGGCACTGAAGCTTTCTTT. This codes for CASSQVLQGEGTEAFF.

The rearrangement links TRBV7-8 to TRBJ2-7, with TRBD2 as a possible D gene (6 bases). CDR1 and CDR2 from the germline V gene are SGHVS and FQNEAQ. The CDR3 loop spans 13 amino acids. V lost 5 bases and J lost 0, with 8 bases in between. This chain's CDR3 is CASSPGGSYEQYF. Written as DNA, the CDR3 is TGTGCCAGCAGCCCCGGGGGCTCCTACGAGCAGTACTTC.

V usage is TRBV6-1 and J usage is TRBJ1-2; D gene uncertain. Germline-derived CDR1 and CDR2 are MNHNS and SASEGT. Trimming shortened V by 8 bases and J by 0 bases, and 4 bases separated the two germline ends. This CDR3 region has 11 residues. The DNA for the CDR3 is TGTGCCAGCGGAGCTAACTATGGCTACACCTTC. Amino acids: CASGANYGYTF.

The chain links TRBV5-6 to TRBJ2-1; 9 bases agree with TRBD1. The germline CDR1 and CDR2 sequences are SGHDT and YYEEEE. The CDR3 consists of 16 residues. With 7 bases clipped from V and 6 bases from J, the junction kept 14 bases outside the gene matches. The CDR3 DNA is TGTGCCAGCGGGACTTTGTTAGGACAGGGGAGCAATGAGCAGTTCTTC. It specifies CASGTLLGQGSNEQFF.

This clone was counted a single time. The rearrangement links TRBV5-4 to TRBJ2-3; 7 bases agree with TRBD1. Losses at the gene ends were 3 bases for V and 7 bases for J; bases not matched to a gene: 8. The CDR3 length is 14 residues. In germline, CDR1 is SGHNT, CDR2 YYREEE (reference sequence). The CDR3 bases are TGTGCCAGCAGCTCAGGACAGGTCTGGAATACGCAGTATTTT. It is translated as CASSSGQVWNTQYF.

The V call is TRBV4-2, the J call TRBJ2-3; 9 bases match TRBD2. This CDR3 region has 18 residues. V lost 0 bases and J lost 8; bases outside the gene matches: 15. Germline CDR1 LGHNA, CDR2 YNFKEQ. The CDR3 region is CASSQDSIAGARRGTQYF. CDR3 in DNA: TGTGCCAGCAGCCAAGACTCGATAGCGGGGGCCCGCCGTGGTACGCAGTATTTT.

This chain uses TRBV6-1 with TRBJ2-7, with a weak D call TRBD1 (6 bases). The V gene lost 2 bases and the J gene lost 0 bases, with 14 bases spanning the gap. Germline V lookup: CDR1 MNHNS, CDR2 SASEGT. This CDR3 contains 16 residues. The CDR3 DNA follows: TGTGCCAGCAGTGAAATACAGGGTCAGAGCTCCTACGAGCAGTACTTC. It is translated as CASSEIQGQSSYEQYF.

The rearrangement uses TRBV4-3 and TRBJ2-7; TRBD1 matches at 10 bases. The CDR3 has 15 residues. Germline V CDR1 and CDR2: LGHNA, YSLEER. V was clipped by 4 bases and J by 3 bases; unmatched bases: 6. CDR3 sequence reads: CASSLRQGAYYEQYF. The CDR3 region has the DNA TGCGCCAGCAGCCTTAGACAGGGGGCGTACTACGAGCAGTACTTC.

V is TRBV5-3 and J is TRBJ2-1, with D possibly TRBD1 on 6 matching bases. TRBV5-3 has ORF status, its function being uncertain. The CDR3 extends over 12 amino acids. With 4 bases removed from V and 7 bases from J, the gap between germline ends came to 9 bases. The CDR3 nucleotides read TGTGCCAGAAGCGAGGACAGAAATGAGCAGTTCTTC. Protein: CARSEDRNEQFF.

V and J are TRBV6-6 and TRBJ2-5; D gene ambiguous. The CDR3 has 11 amino acids. The germline V and J ends were trimmed by 5 bases and 2 bases, with 3 bases remaining between them. CDR1 and CDR2 from the germline V gene are MNHNY and SVGAGI (reference sequence). The CDR3 protein is CASSPQETQYF. As DNA, the CDR3 is TGTGCCAGCAGTCCACAAGAGACCCAGTACTTC.